This is a list of T cell receptor beta chains from one sample in a study of blood T cell repertoires in COVID-19. TCRdb's copy holds only in-frame clones and misses some; the assay was immunoSEQ multiplex PCR. This table holds 310,000 or so clones, approximately 84% found once. Source material: peripheral blood. The receptors shown here come from a woman aged 30 to 39 who had recovered from COVID-19. CDR3s include the opening cysteine and the closing phenylalanine or tryptophan. The D gene is left open where the match is weak. Clone sizes are given selectively: once, few, many, or a class where the clone is expanded.

V gene: TRBV12-3/TRBV12-4; clone size: NA; J gene: TRBJ1-2; D gene: NA; CDR3 DNA: TGTGCCAGCAGTTTATTGGGCAGGGATGGCTACACCTTC; CDR3 protein: CASSLLGRDGYTF
V gene: TRBV19; clone size: NA; J gene: TRBJ1-5; D gene: NA; CDR3 DNA: TGTGCCAGTAGTATTGGGGCCCGGCCTAGCAATCAGCCCCAGCATTTT; CDR3 protein: CASSIGARPSNQPQHF
V gene: TRBV15; clone size: NA; J gene: TRBJ2-7; D gene: NA; CDR3 DNA: TGTGCCACCAGCAGAGAACGGGGTTCCTACGAGCAGTACTTC; CDR3 protein: CATSRERGSYEQYF
V gene: TRBV5-1; clone size: NA; J gene: TRBJ1-5; D gene: TRBD1; CDR3 DNA: TGCGCCAGCAGCCTACAGGGGACTAGCAATCAGCCCCAGCATTTT; CDR3 protein: CASSLQGTSNQPQHF
V gene: TRBV15; clone size: NA; J gene: TRBJ2-5; D gene: TRBD2; CDR3 DNA: TGTGCCACCAGCTCCCCAGATGGCCTAGCGGGAGGAGCGCAAGAGACCCAGTACTTC; CDR3 protein: CATSSPDGLAGGAQETQYF
V gene: TRBV10-3; clone size: NA; J gene: TRBJ1-6; D gene: NA; CDR3 DNA: TGTGCCATCAATCAGGTCCTCCTCTCACCCCTCCACTTT; CDR3 protein: CAINQVLLSPLHF
V gene: TRBV2; clone size: once; J gene: TRBJ1-2; D gene: NA; CDR3 DNA: TGTGCCAGCAGTGAATGGGGCGACTATGGCTACACCTTC; CDR3 protein: CASSEWGDYGYTF
V gene: TRBV27; clone size: few; J gene: TRBJ1-5; D gene: NA; CDR3 DNA: TGTGCCAGCAGTTTATCCGGCGGAAATCAGCCCCAGCATTTT; CDR3 protein: CASSLSGGNQPQHF
V gene: TRBV25-1; clone size: NA; J gene: TRBJ1-5; D gene: TRBD1; CDR3 DNA: TGTGCCAGCAGGGCGGAGGGGGCTGATCAGCCCCAGCATTTT; CDR3 protein: CASRAEGADQPQHF
V gene: TRBV19; clone size: NA; J gene: TRBJ2-5; D gene: TRBD2; CDR3 DNA: TGTGCCAGTAGTGCGGGGGGCGAGGAGACCCAGTACTTC; CDR3 protein: CASSAGGEETQYF
V gene: TRBV28; clone size: NA; J gene: TRBJ1-6; D gene: TRBD1; CDR3 DNA: TGTGCCAGCAGTGGCGGGACAGGGTTTGATCGAAATTCACCCCTCCACTTT; CDR3 protein: CASSGGTGFDRNSPLHF
V gene: TRBV7-2; clone size: NA; J gene: TRBJ2-5; D gene: NA; CDR3 DNA: TGTGCCAGCAGCCTTCAACTAGGTCGGCAGGAGACCCAGTACTTC; CDR3 protein: CASSLQLGRQETQYF
V gene: TRBV19; clone size: NA; J gene: TRBJ2-3; D gene: TRBD1; CDR3 DNA: TGTGCCAGTAGTATTGGGGGGACAGGGGGGATCACAGATACGCAGTATTTT; CDR3 protein: CASSIGGTGGITDTQYF
V gene: TRBV30; clone size: NA; J gene: TRBJ2-7; D gene: TRBD2; CDR3 DNA: TGTGCCTGGAGTGTTTTCTCGCGGGGGGTTCCCTACGAGCAGTACTTC; CDR3 protein: CAWSVFSRGVPYEQYF
V gene: TRBV27; clone size: NA; J gene: TRBJ2-2; D gene: TRBD2; CDR3 DNA: TGTGCCAGCAGAATGCTAGCGGGAGGTCGAACCGGGGAGCTGTTTTTT; CDR3 protein: CASRMLAGGRTGELFF
V gene: TRBV5-4; clone size: once; J gene: TRBJ2-3; D gene: TRBD2; CDR3 DNA: TGTGCCAGCAGCCGCGGACTAGCGGGGAGCACAGATACGCAGTATTTT; CDR3 protein: CASSRGLAGSTDTQYF
V gene: TRBV27; clone size: NA; J gene: TRBJ2-5; D gene: NA; CDR3 DNA: TGTGCCAGCAGTTTCAACAGAGGGCAAGAGACCCAGTACTTC; CDR3 protein: CASSFNRGQETQYF
V gene: TRBV7-3; clone size: NA; J gene: TRBJ2-1; D gene: NA; CDR3 DNA: TGTGCCAGCAGCTTTAGCGGCAGCTACAATGAGCAGTTCTTC; CDR3 protein: CASSFSGSYNEQFF
V gene: TRBV6-5; clone size: NA; J gene: TRBJ2-3; D gene: NA; CDR3 DNA: TGTGCCAGCAGACCAGGGTTGACAGATACGCAGTATTTT; CDR3 protein: CASRPGLTDTQYF
V gene: TRBV19; clone size: few; J gene: TRBJ1-4; D gene: TRBD1; CDR3 DNA: TGTGCCAGCGTTAACAGGGGGGAAGATGAAAAACTGTTTTTT; CDR3 protein: CASVNRGEDEKLFF
V gene: TRBV3-1/TRBV3-2; clone size: NA; J gene: TRBJ2-1; D gene: NA; CDR3 DNA: TGTGCCAGCAGCCAAGCCCGCGGAAGCTCCTACAATGAGCAGTTCTTC; CDR3 protein: CASSQARGSSYNEQFF
V gene: TRBV10-3; clone size: NA; J gene: TRBJ1-1; D gene: TRBD1; CDR3 DNA: TGTGCCACGATGGCAACAGGGGTCACTGAAGCTTTCTTT; CDR3 protein: CATMATGVTEAFF
V gene: TRBV5-5; clone size: NA; J gene: TRBJ2-2; D gene: TRBD1; CDR3 DNA: TGTGCCAGCAGCTCGGACAGGGGGCGGTCCGGGGAGCTGTTTTTT; CDR3 protein: CASSSDRGRSGELFF
V gene: TRBV24-1; clone size: NA; J gene: TRBJ2-5; D gene: TRBD2; CDR3 DNA: TGTGCCACCAGTGATTCAGGGGGACTAGCGGGAGTAGAGACCCAGTACTTC; CDR3 protein: CATSDSGGLAGVETQYF
V gene: TRBV21-1; clone size: NA; J gene: TRBJ2-1; D gene: NA; CDR3 DNA: TGTGCCAGCAGCAAGTGGGCCAGCGGGAGGAGCTCCTACAATGAGCAGTTCTTC; CDR3 protein: CASSKWASGRSSYNEQFF
V gene: TRBV10-3; clone size: NA; J gene: TRBJ1-1; D gene: NA; CDR3 DNA: TGTGCCATCAGGCAGACGGACATGAACACTGAAGCTTTCTTT; CDR3 protein: CAIRQTDMNTEAFF
V gene: TRBV19; clone size: NA; J gene: TRBJ2-7; D gene: TRBD1; CDR3 DNA: TGTGCCAGTAGTCCCGGGACAGGGTTATGGGACGAGCAGTACTTC; CDR3 protein: CASSPGTGLWDEQYF
V gene: TRBV7-9; clone size: NA; J gene: TRBJ2-5; D gene: TRBD1; CDR3 DNA: TGTGCCAGCAGCTTAGTACCGGGACAGGGAAAAGAGACCCAGTACTTC; CDR3 protein: CASSLVPGQGKETQYF
V gene: TRBV4-1; clone size: few; J gene: TRBJ2-7; D gene: TRBD1; CDR3 DNA: TGCGCCAGCAGCCAAGCCTGGACAGGGGGCCCCTACGAGCAGTACTTC; CDR3 protein: CASSQAWTGGPYEQYF
V gene: TRBV19; clone size: NA; J gene: TRBJ1-5; D gene: TRBD1; CDR3 DNA: TGTGCCAGTAGTCGGGACAGGGGCCAGCCCCAGCATTTT; CDR3 protein: CASSRDRGQPQHF
V gene: TRBV6-1; clone size: NA; J gene: TRBJ1-5; D gene: NA; CDR3 DNA: TGTGCCAGCAGTGAAGGGCGGACAGCCAATCAGCCCCAGCATTTT; CDR3 protein: CASSEGRTANQPQHF
V gene: TRBV4-3; clone size: NA; J gene: TRBJ2-1; D gene: NA; CDR3 DNA: TGCGCCAGCAGGGGACTCACCAATGAGCAGTTCTTC; CDR3 protein: CASRGLTNEQFF
V gene: TRBV11-3; clone size: NA; J gene: TRBJ2-1; D gene: TRBD2; CDR3 DNA: TGTGCCAGCAGCCGAAAGGGGACTAGCTCCTACAATGAGCAGTTCTTC; CDR3 protein: CASSRKGTSSYNEQFF
V gene: TRBV5-1; clone size: NA; J gene: TRBJ1-1; D gene: NA; CDR3 DNA: TGCGCCAGCAGCTTGGAAACTGGGGGAGGCACTGAAGCTTTCTTT; CDR3 protein: CASSLETGGGTEAFF
V gene: TRBV19; clone size: NA; J gene: TRBJ2-6; D gene: NA; CDR3 DNA: TGTGCCAGTAGTATAAGCCAAACCTCTGGGGCCAACGTCCTGACTTTC; CDR3 protein: CASSISQTSGANVLTF
V gene: TRBV7-9; clone size: once; J gene: TRBJ2-2; D gene: NA; CDR3 DNA: TGTGCCAGCAGCTTTAGCGGTTCTGGCACCGGGGAGCTGTTTTTT; CDR3 protein: CASSFSGSGTGELFF
V gene: TRBV5-6; clone size: NA; J gene: TRBJ1-6; D gene: NA; CDR3 DNA: TGTGCCAGCAGCTTGAGGGGGAGTTATAATTCACCCCTCCACTTT; CDR3 protein: CASSLRGSYNSPLHF
V gene: TRBV29-1; clone size: NA; J gene: TRBJ2-7; D gene: NA; CDR3 DNA: TGCAGCGCAAGGACAGCCTCCTACGAGCAGTACTTC; CDR3 protein: CSARTASYEQYF
V gene: TRBV10-2; clone size: NA; J gene: TRBJ2-7; D gene: NA; CDR3 DNA: TGCGCCAGCAGCGGGGGTCACGAGCAGTACTTC; CDR3 protein: CASSGGHEQYF
V gene: TRBV6-5; clone size: once; J gene: TRBJ1-5; D gene: NA; CDR3 DNA: TGTGCCAGCAACCCGGGAGGGCTGAACAATCAGCCCCAGCATTTT; CDR3 protein: CASNPGGLNNQPQHF
V gene: TRBV7-9; clone size: NA; J gene: TRBJ2-2; D gene: NA; CDR3 DNA: TGTGCCAGCAGCCTCGACTCGGACACCGGGGAGCTGTTTTTT; CDR3 protein: CASSLDSDTGELFF
V gene: TRBV9; clone size: NA; J gene: TRBJ2-7; D gene: NA; CDR3 DNA: TGTGCCAGCAGCGTAGCTCCGGGTCGCGCCGCCGAGCAGTACTTC; CDR3 protein: CASSVAPGRAAEQYF
V gene: TRBV27; clone size: NA; J gene: TRBJ1-1; D gene: NA; CDR3 DNA: TGTGCCAGCAGTTCCCTCGGGAGAACTGAAGCTTTCTTT; CDR3 protein: CASSSLGRTEAFF
V gene: TRBV18; clone size: NA; J gene: TRBJ2-7; D gene: NA; CDR3 DNA: TGTGCCAGCTCACCAGAGGGGGAGATCACTCTCCAGCAGTACTTC; CDR3 protein: CASSPEGEITLQQYF
V gene: TRBV19; clone size: NA; J gene: TRBJ2-1; D gene: TRBD2; CDR3 DNA: TGTGCCAGTGGTAAAGGACTAGCTTCCAATGAGCAGTTCTTC; CDR3 protein: CASGKGLASNEQFF